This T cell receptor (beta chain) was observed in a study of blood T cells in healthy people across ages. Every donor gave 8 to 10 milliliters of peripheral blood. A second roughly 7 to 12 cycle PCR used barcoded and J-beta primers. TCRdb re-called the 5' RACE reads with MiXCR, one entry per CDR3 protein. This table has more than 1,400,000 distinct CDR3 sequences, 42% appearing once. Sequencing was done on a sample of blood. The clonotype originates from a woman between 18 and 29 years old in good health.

The CDR3 DNA reads as TGTGCCAGCAGTGACGCCTACAATGAGCAGTTCTTC. Encoded protein: CASSDAYNEQFF. This rearrangement joins TRBV2 to TRBJ2-1, with D uncertain. The CDR3 totals 12 residues. The germline V gene has CDR1 SNHLY and CDR2 FYNNEI. V lost 3 bases, J lost 2 bases, and 2 bases lay in between.